These T cell receptor beta chains were read from a single sample in a study of CD8+ T cells in alopecia areata. Assay used: immunoSEQ multiplex PCR; TCRdb lists only in-frame clones, some missing. The sample records more than 150,000 clones, less than 65% being singletons. Sample: CD8+ T cells sorted from blood, taken at week 0. The origin of the receptors is a human donor with alopecia areata. CDR3s include the opening cysteine and the closing phenylalanine or tryptophan. A D gene is named only where the DNA matches it firmly. Some rows have no size entry. The others give once, few or many, or a class for an expanded clone.

V gene,clone size,D gene,J gene,CDR3 protein,CDR3 DNA
TRBV9,few,-,TRBJ1-6,CASSEQPSDSPLHF,TGTGCCAGCAGCGAACAACCATCGGATTCACCCCTCCACTTT
TRBV27,-,-,TRBJ1-1,CASRVPGLNTEAFF,TGTGCCAGCCGAGTCCCAGGACTGAACACTGAAGCTTTCTTT
TRBV6-6,few,-,TRBJ1-1,CASAGLSTEAFF,TGTGCCAGCGCAGGGCTGAGCACTGAAGCTTTCTTT
TRBV27,-,-,TRBJ2-5,CASSLIGSANWRETQYF,TGTGCCAGCAGTTTAATCGGTAGCGCCAACTGGCGGGAGACCCAGTACTTC
TRBV4-3,-,TRBD1,TRBJ1-1,CASRQGNLEAFF,TGCGCCAGCCGACAGGGTAACCTTGAAGCTTTCTTT
TRBV7-6,-,TRBD1,TRBJ1-6,CASSLEGQGFSPLHF,TGTGCCAGCAGCTTGGAGGGACAGGGGTTTTCACCCCTCCACTTT
TRBV30,once,TRBD1,TRBJ1-5,CAWKNRGQGNQPQHF,TGTGCCTGGAAAAACAGGGGGCAAGGCAATCAGCCCCAGCATTTT
TRBV30,-,-,TRBJ2-3,CAWTGGPSDTQYF,TGTGCCTGGACAGGAGGACCCTCAGATACGCAGTATTTT
TRBV7-2,few,-,TRBJ2-3,CASHRESTDTQYF,TGTGCCAGTCACAGGGAAAGCACAGATACGCAGTATTTT
TRBV29-1,-,-,TRBJ2-3,CSVVHREADTQYF,TGCAGCGTTGTTCACAGGGAAGCAGATACGCAGTATTTT
TRBV29-1,few,TRBD1,TRBJ2-5,CSVEVAGGNQETQYF,TGCAGCGTTGAAGTGGCAGGGGGTAACCAAGAGACCCAGTACTTC
TRBV13,-,-,TRBJ1-1,CASGKDMTNTEAFF,TGTGCCAGCGGTAAGGACATGACGAACACTGAAGCTTTCTTT
TRBV14,few,-,TRBJ2-1,CASSRKYNEQFF,TGTGCCAGCAGCCGAAAGTACAATGAGCAGTTCTTC
TRBV2,few,-,TRBJ1-1,CASLENTEAFF,TGTGCCAGCTTGGAGAACACTGAAGCTTTCTTT
TRBV27,many,-,TRBJ1-5,CASSLMGLSNQPQHF,TGTGCCAGCAGTTTAATGGGGCTAAGCAATCAGCCCCAGCATTTT
TRBV6-5,-,TRBD1,TRBJ1-1,CASSYSRQGGGTEAFF,TGTGCCAGCAGTTACTCGAGACAGGGAGGGGGCACTGAAGCTTTCTTT
TRBV6-5,-,TRBD2,TRBJ2-1,CASSYSAGELYNEQFF,TGTGCCAGCAGTTACTCAGCGGGGGAACTCTACAATGAGCAGTTCTTC
TRBV29-1,few,TRBD2,TRBJ2-3,CSVEDARKRGGTYF,TGCAGCGTTGAAGATGCACGGAAGCGGGGGGGCACGTATTTT
TRBV5-1,few,-,TRBJ1-2,CASSLDSGNNGYTF,TGCGCCAGCAGCTTAGACAGTGGCAACAATGGCTACACCTTC
TRBV9,few,TRBD1,TRBJ1-2,CASSYLNPGQENYGYTF,TGTGCCAGCAGTTACTTGAATCCGGGACAGGAAAACTATGGCTACACCTTC
TRBV4-2,-,-,TRBJ2-7,CASSQGVDGGSEQYF,TGTGCCAGCAGCCAAGGGGTTGATGGGGGCAGCGAGCAGTACTTC
TRBV30,-,TRBD2,TRBJ2-1,CAWRIAGGVNEQFF,TGTGCCTGGAGAATAGCGGGGGGTGTCAATGAGCAGTTCTTC
TRBV4-3,-,-,TRBJ1-2,CASSQGSLGEGYGYTF,TGCGCCAGCAGCCAAGGAAGTCTGGGGGAGGGTTATGGCTACACCTTC
TRBV5-1,few,-,TRBJ2-7,CASSLRQLPYEQYF,TGCGCCAGCAGCTTGAGACAGCTACCCTACGAGCAGTACTTC
TRBV13,-,-,TRBJ2-7,CASSPDRISEQYF,TGTGCCAGCAGTCCCGACAGGATATCCGAGCAGTACTTC
TRBV27,once,-,TRBJ2-2,CASSLIGTGELFF,TGTGCCAGCAGTTTGATAGGCACCGGGGAGCTGTTTTTT
TRBV15,-,TRBD2,TRBJ2-7,CATREGTTYEQYF,TGTGCCACCAGAGAAGGGACTACCTACGAGCAGTACTTC